This entry lists 9 T cell receptor beta chains sequenced from one sample in a study of T cell responses to AZD1222 COVID-19 vaccine. Clones were read by immunoSEQ multiplex PCR, and TCRdb kept only the in-frame ones, dropping some. The table shows some 98,000 clones, with around nine tenths occurring only once. The material sequenced was peripheral blood, taken on day 0 of AZD1222 vaccination. The receptor source for this set is an adult in good health.

The J gene is TRBJ1-1, the V gene TRBV5-5, with a tentative D call TRBD1 (6 bases). The CDR3 runs to 14 residues. CDR1 SGHKS and CDR2 YYEKEE come from the germline V gene (reference sequence). Trimming took off 5 bases at V and 5 bases at J, with 16 bases between the two ends. DNA for the CDR3: TGTGCCAGCAGGCCAGGGGCTTTAAGGACTGAAGCTTTCTTT. It codes for CASRPGALRTEAFF.

This clone turned up a few times. This chain connects TRBV5-6 to TRBJ2-2; D uncertain. CDR3 length: 12 amino acids. The germline CDR1 and CDR2 sequences are SGHDT and YYEEEE. Deletions cut 1 base from V and 6 bases from J, with 4 bases between. The CDR3 reads CASSLSPGELFF. In DNA, the CDR3 is TGTGCCAGCAGCTTGTCCCCCGGGGAGCTGTTTTTT.

In DNA form, the CDR3 reads TGTGCCAGTAGTGCAGGAGACTCTGGCGTCACCATATATTTT. Amino acids: CASSAGDSGVTIYF. The chain combines TRBV19 with TRBJ1-3; no reliable D call. The germline V and J ends were trimmed by 5 bases and 9 bases, with 17 bases remaining between them. Per the germline V gene, CDR1 is LNHDA and CDR2 is SQIVND (reference sequence). The CDR3 is 14 amino acids. The complete variable domain, with remaining parts taken from reference TRBV19 and TRBJ1-3, reads DGGITQSPKYLFRKEGQNVTLSCEQNLNHDAMYWYRQDPGQGLRLIYYSQIVNDFQKGDIAEGYSVSREKKESFPLTVTSAQKNPTAFYLCASSAGDSGVTIYFGEGSWLTVV.

The genes are TRBV21-1 and TRBJ2-7; no check of the table's D call, TRBD1, against the DNA was made. TRBV21-1 is designated a pseudogene. This CDR3 contains 13 residues. The CDR3 is CASSKDTAYEQYF. CDR3 coding DNA: TGTGCCAGCAGCAAGGACACAGCCTACGAGCAGTACTTC.

This chain uses TRBV12-3 or TRBV12-4 with TRBJ1-1; D is uncertain. V was clipped by 0 bases and J by 6 bases, with 2 bases between them. The CDR3 has 11 amino acids. The CDR3 nucleotides read TGTGCCAGCAGTTTAGCCTCTGAAGCTTTCTTT. It encodes CASSLASEAFF.

This sequence joins TRBV12-5 and TRBJ2-7; D ambiguous. Trimming cost V 1 base and J 2 bases, with 9 bases left between them. The germline V gene encodes CDR1 LGHNT and CDR2 FRNRAP. This CDR3 region has 14 residues. CDR3 loop: CASGLGSRTYEQYF. The CDR3 DNA follows: TGTGCTAGTGGTTTGGGGTCCAGGACCTACGAGCAGTACTTC.

The rearrangement joins TRBV6-4 to TRBJ2-7; tentatively, D is TRBD1 (6 bases). Deletions cut 0 bases from V and 2 bases from J, with 11 bases between. The CDR3 spans 15 residues. Germline CDR1 and CDR2: MRHNA and SNTAGT. The CDR3 loop reads CASSDSRQAPYEQYF. The CDR3 DNA sequence: TGTGCCAGCAGTGACTCGAGACAGGCACCCTACGAGCAGTACTTC.

The chain combines TRBV11-3 with TRBJ1-6; no clear D. V was pared by 1 base and J by 8 bases, with 9 bases between. The CDR3 has 14 amino acids. Germline V gene sequence: CDR1 SGHNT, CDR2 YENEEA. CDR3 coding DNA: TGTGCCAGCAGCTTAGGCGCGAAGGATTCACCCCTCCACTTT. Translated: CASSLGAKDSPLHF.

The chain joins TRBV5-1 to TRBJ2-2; weak D call: TRBD2 (5 bases). Trimming removed 3 bases at V and 7 bases at J, with 13 bases between. This CDR3 is 14 amino acids long. The V gene's germline CDR1 is SGHRS and CDR2 YFSETQ. The CDR3 loop is CASSSGLQIGELFF. The CDR3 nucleotides read TGCGCCAGCAGCTCCGGACTGCAGATCGGGGAGCTGTTTTTT. Complete variable domain (other parts from reference TRBV5-1 and TRBJ2-2): KAGVTQTPRYLIKTRGQQVTLSCSPISGHRSVSWYQQTPGQGLQFLFEYFSETQRNKGNFPGRFSGRQFSNSRSEMNVSTLELGDSALYLCASSSGLQIGELFFGEGSRLTVL.